This paragraph covers one TCR beta chain sequence. Its antigen is unidentified. These data are taken from a study of cytomegalovirus exposure and HLA in healthy donors. Study summary: As released early, the data held some 85 million unique TCRs from HLA-typed donors.

Germline CDR1 reads SGHRS; CDR2 reads YFSETQ. V trimming: 4 bases; J trimming: 6 bases; junction bases outside the gene matches: 13. The CDR3 extends over 15 amino acids. Donors sampled were nominally healthy, though unrecorded immune exposures were likely. Findings and limits, study-wide: Highly shared sequence variants in one cluster were likely a sequencing artifact.

PCR employed 60 Vbeta and 13 Jbeta primers. Some clones are missing from TCRdb's copy, which holds only in-frame ones; the method was immunoSEQ multiplex PCR. The sample has under 250,000 clones, about 79% seen once; the top ten hold 1.5% to 2%. The chain carries TRBV5-1 and TRBJ2-7, with 7 positions matching TRBD2. This clonotype was sampled from a male donor in good health and CMV-seronegative. What was sequenced was PBMCs. The DNA of the CDR3 is TGCGCCAGCAGCATAACAGCGGGACTAAGTCGCGAGCAGTACTTC. Translated, it gives CASSITAGLSREQYF.